Sequencing of this TCR beta chain was carried out in a study of T-cell memory formation after mild COVID-19 (dated by TCRdb to the early 2020s). With regard to the full study: TCR sequence clusters from the two donors were found to be largely donor specific. In two donors, T-cell clones that expanded and contracted after mild COVID-19 were followed by sequencing TCRalpha and TCRbeta repertoires longitudinally. Two young, previously healthy adult volunteers, one female and one male, were included in the cohort. Points the paper makes about the study in general: Some responding clones were detected in pre-infection memory, which suggested that pre-existing cross-reactive memory T cells had joined the SARS-CoV-2 response. Balanced CD4/CD8 phenotypes were observed for clones contracting from day 15 to 85, whereas a bias towards CD4+ was observed for a second wave of clones expanding from day 15 to 37. The study included only a couple of mild cases, and larger cohorts that include severe cases with pre-infection samples were judged to be necessary. The second-wave clones that peaked on day 37 were not confirmed to be SARS-CoV-2 specific. Contracting CD4+ clones were located mainly in the CM and EM memory subsets, whereas CD8+ clones were found to be enriched in EMRA.

A note on this clonotype: Its antigen is currently not known. Base qualities are not recorded, but no much larger clone differs from it by a single base.

Sequencing took place on an Illumina NovaSeq 6000. Using 5'RACE with constant-segment primers, TCRalpha and TCRbeta cDNA libraries were constructed, with sample barcodes and unique molecular identifiers added in the process. RNA was extracted from every sample with Trizol reagent. Amplification of the libraries took two PCR steps, and the second step added a second sample barcode plus Illumina TruSeq adapters. Sequencing of libraries was performed on an Illumina NovaSeq with 2 x 150 bp paired-end reads. In the original analysis: Demultiplexing of reads and collapsing into UMI-guided consensus sequences were performed with migec v1.2.7. Using mixcr v2.1.11, UMI consensuses were aligned to TRA and TRB V and J templates and then assembled into clonotypes. Clonotypes were classified as expanded or contracted when called significant by both edgeR and NoisET, with noise models trained on biological replicates. For edgeR calls, a false discovery rate-adjusted p below 0.01 and a log2 fold-change threshold of 1 were applied. As an exploratory analysis of dynamics, max-normalized trajectories of the 1000 most abundant clonotypes were examined with PCA combined with hierarchical clustering. Separately sequenced CD4+ and CD8+ repertoires were used to assign a CD4 or CD8 phenotype to each responding clone. TCRdb passed the public sequencing reads through fastp at Q25 and MiXCR, retaining productive beta sequences. Every entry covers one CDR3 protein and lists the most common genes and DNA from its rows. These V and J calls rely on TCRdb rather than the paper's analysis. This sample has approximately 150,000 distinct CDR3 sequences in its table, and more than 12% of those were observed once. The ten largest clones add up to 14% of the sample.

PBMCs were isolated by Ficoll-Paque density gradient centrifugation. The CDR3, cysteine through phenylalanine, is 12 amino acids long. Only the CDR3 region is kept as DNA, spanning 36 bases read in frame from base 1. Trimming removed 7 bases from V and 6 bases from J, leaving 12 bases between the germline ends. For CDR1 and CDR2, the germline V gene lists LGHNT and FRNRAP. The sequenced sample consisted of PBMCs or a T cell subset sorted from them (not recorded which). This TCR was sampled from an adult woman who had mild COVID-19 (a few samples of this study predate the infection). The sample titles of this study are shuffled in the database, so cell type and time point are left out; the donor was told from shared clones. The chain uses TRBV12-5 and TRBJ2-5; the D element might be TRBD1 or TRBD2, as each aligns at 5 bases. The CDR3 region reads CASAIGAKTQYF. The nucleotide sequence is given as TGTGCTAGTGCAATCGGGGCGAAGACCCAGTACTTC.